What follows are 5 T cell receptor beta chains derived from one specimen sequenced in a study of T-cell reconstitution after alpha-beta-depleted transplantation in children. Researchers prepared the TCRbeta library using unique molecular identifiers, the study reports. TCRdb passed the PCR reads through MiXCR, listing each CDR3 protein once. The repertoire includes 450,000 to 600,000 distinct CDR3 sequences, 10% to 15% of them detected once, and over 2% sits in the top ten. The sequences come from PBMCs, mostly from graft donor cells, collected 360 days after TCRalphabeta/CD19-depleted stem cell transplant. Receptor source: a male patient between 10 and 17 years old who had a stem cell transplant for acute myeloid leukemia, so the T cells may come from the graft donor.

This clonotype was picked up a small number of times. V gene TRBV6-1 combines with J gene TRBJ1-1; D may be TRBD1 (5 bases). Trimming took 5 bases from V and 1 from J, leaving 14 bases between them. CDR1 MNHNS and CDR2 SASEGT come from the germline V gene. The CDR3 is 15 amino acids. CDR3 protein: CASSLYRRGNTEAFF. For the CDR3, the DNA is TGTGCCAGCAGTCTATACAGGAGGGGGAACACTGAAGCTTTCTTT.

The table lists this clonotype with many counts. The chain couples TRBV6-5 to TRBJ2-7, with a weak D call TRBD1 (6 bases). Germline CDR1 MNHEY, CDR2 SVGAGI. With 2 bases removed from V and 7 bases from J, the gap between germline ends came to 9 bases. The CDR3 runs 12 residues. CDR3 sequence: CASSYGGWEQYF. CDR3 coding DNA: TGTGCCAGCAGTTACGGGGGCTGGGAGCAGTACTTC.

V gene TRBV27 combines with J gene TRBJ2-7, with TRBD1 matching over 7 bases. Germline lookup yields CDR1 MNHEY and CDR2 SMNVEV (reference sequence). With V trimmed by 7 bases and J by 3 bases, 9 bases remained unmatched. The length of the CDR3 is 14 residues. The CDR3 coding sequence is TGTGCCAGCACTTACGGGACAGCAAACTACGAGCAGTACTTC. As protein: CASTYGTANYEQYF.

The sample holds many counts of this clonotype. The DNA of the CDR3 is TGTGCCAGCAGTTTACTCGACATCCAGTCAGGGCAGTACTTC. Its translation: CASSLLDIQSGQYF. This rearrangement joins TRBV28 to TRBJ2-7; no firm D call. CDR1 is MDHEN, CDR2 SYDVKM, per germline. The germline V and J ends were trimmed by 2 bases and 9 bases, with 17 bases remaining between them. The CDR3 length is 14 residues.

V gene TRBV11-1 combines with J gene TRBJ2-1; the D gene is possibly TRBD2 (5 bases). V was cut by 6 bases and J by 6 bases, with 18 bases left in between. This CDR3 comprises 15 residues. CDR1 and CDR2 (germline): SGHAT, FQDESV (reference sequence). CDR3 residues: CASSHPSGEGNEQFF. The CDR3 DNA follows: TGTGCCAGCAGTCACCCGTCCGGGGAAGGCAATGAGCAGTTCTTC. Filled out from reference TRBV11-1 and TRBJ2-1, the complete variable domain reads EAEVAQSPRYKITEKSQAVAFWCDPISGHATLYWYRQILGQGPELLVQFQDESVVDDSQLPKDRFSAERLKGVDSTLKIQPAELGDSAMYLCASSHPSGEGNEQFFGPGTRLTVL.